The sequence of this T cell receptor (beta chain) was determined in a study of blood T cell repertoires in COVID-19. Study details: From T cells, B-cell-depleted T cells, or PBMCs came the material, which was cDNA or gDNA.

Germline-derived CDR1 and CDR2 are SQVTM and ANQGSEA. Between the trimmed V and J ends, which lost 7 bases and 0 bases, there was a span of 9 bases. The CDR3 spans 13 residues. The assay was immunoSEQ multiplex PCR, and TCRdb's table has in-frame clones only and misses some. The sample lists about 220,000 clones; 80% to 90% were seen once. Material for sequencing was peripheral blood. The chain recombines TRBV29-1 with TRBJ1-4; possible D gene TRBD1, 6 bases. The sequence was obtained from a man aged 45-65 years with active or convalescent COVID-19. The CDR3 DNA follows: TGCAGCGGAACAGGGACAACTAATGAAAAACTGTTTTTT. It yields the protein CSGTGTTNEKLFF.